This T cell receptor beta chain was identified in a study of lymphopenia after photon versus proton radiotherapy. Findings and caveats of the study: Post-nadir TCR diversity decline inversely tracked overall survival among those who died.

In this sample, this clone turned up a few times. Its antigen is still unknown. This table comes from immunoSEQ multiplex PCR, and its TCRdb copy is limited to in-frame clones, with some not included. Of 68,000 or so clones detected, about nine tenths appear once; the ten largest clones hold roughly 3%. CDR1 and CDR2 (germline): SGDLS, YYNGEE. V was clipped by 4 bases and J by 5 bases, with 9 bases between them. This CDR3 comprises 12 residues. The starting material was peripheral blood, obtained from a patient treated with photon-based radiotherapy. The receptor's source is a woman in her 70s with pancreatic cancer. The rearrangement uses TRBV9 and TRBJ1-2; no clear D gene. CDR3 nucleotides: TGTGCCAGCAGCCTATCAGCGTATGGCTACACCTTC. Translation: CASSLSAYGYTF.